This T cell receptor (beta chain) came from a study of cytomegalovirus exposure and HLA in healthy donors. Study details: The study placed about 86% of its approximately 400 genotyped donors in the Caucasian-associated ancestry cluster.

The sample holds a few counts of this clone. Its target is unknown. While unrecorded immune exposures were likely, the donors were nominally healthy when sampled. PCR involved 60 Vbeta and 13 Jbeta primers. Profiled with immunoSEQ multiplex PCR; TCRdb holds only in-frame clones, not every one. This repertoire shows a few hundred thousand clones, approximately 78% found once; its top ten account for about 3%. Overall study results and limits: A missense variant in DCLRE1C was later tied to TCR beta V- and J-gene trimming. In most subjects, TCR beta sequences reportedly gave accurate predictions of HLA-A and HLA-B alleles.

The V gene's germline CDR1 is SGDLS and CDR2 YYNGEE. Trimming took 3 bases from V and 4 from J; bases not matched to a gene: 8. The CDR3 runs to 15 residues. The TCR comes from a man aged 25 to 40 in good health and CMV-seronegative. Input material: PBMCs. This chain connects TRBV9 to TRBJ1-1; 8 bases line up with TRBD1. The CDR3 loop reads CASSDAGGAGTEAFF. CDR3 nucleotides: TGTGCCAGCAGCGATGCAGGGGGCGCGGGCACTGAAGCTTTCTTT. Complete variable domain (other parts from reference TRBV9 and TRBJ1-1): DSGVTQTPKHLITATGQRVTLRCSPRSGDLSVYWYQQSLDQGLQFLIQYYNGEERAKGNILERFSAQQFPDLHSELNLSSLELGDSALYFCASSDAGGAGTEAFFGQGTRLTVV.